This T cell receptor beta chain was obtained from a study of cytotoxic CD8 clonotypes in ibrutinib-treated CLL. Worth noting for this clone: No antigen is known for it.

CDR1 is MGHRA, CDR2 YSYEKL, per germline. This CDR3 has 16 amino acids. Unmatched junction bases numbered 4, after V lost 3 bases and J lost 3 bases. Study outcomes and limitations: Public clonotypes proved infrequent, and on treatment they shrank or remained steady. Clonality (at baseline) was higher than in age-matched healthy donors and tracked circulating CD8+ T-cell counts.

Sequencing used immunoSEQ multiplex PCR; TCRdb keeps in-frame clones, though not all of them. Altogether approximately 30,000 clones are present, around two thirds being singletons, with the ten largest covering approximately 50%. Here the sequenced sample was PBMCs, taken after 24 months of ibrutinib treatment. The V gene is TRBV4-1, the J gene TRBJ2-5, with 13 positions matching TRBD2. The clonotype was recovered from a human donor with chronic lymphocytic leukemia. For the CDR3, the DNA is TGCGCCAGCAGCCATCCGGGACTAGCGGGGAAAGAGACCCAGTACTTC. Translation gives CASSHPGLAGKETQYF.